Detailed here is one T cell receptor (beta chain). What it binds is unknown. The library targeted TCRbeta and was prepared with unique molecular identifiers. TCRdb called the PCR reads again in MiXCR, with one record for every CDR3 protein. The sample shows some 200,000 distinct CDR3 sequences, about a tenth of them seen only once. The record originates from a study of T-cell reconstitution after alpha-beta-depleted transplantation in children. Notes on the study in general: Hyperexpanded clones declined; after one year, newly produced T cells mostly supplied diversity. About two months after transplant, alpha-beta T cells reportedly came from several hundred expanded graft clones. The origin of high day-60 TCRbeta diversity in some patients lay in surviving recipient T cells and thymic progenitors.

The trim removed 0 bases at V and 6 bases at J, leaving 7 bases unmatched. This CDR3 is built from 15 residues. CDR1 is DFQATT and CDR2 is SNEGSKA in the germline V gene (reference sequence). The chain joins TRBV20-1 to TRBJ1-1; 10 bases are shared with TRBD1. The sequence came from a child less than two years old with acute myeloid leukemia, due to receive a stem cell transplant. Material: PBMCs, obtained before TCRalphabeta/CD19-depleted stem cell transplant. The CDR3: CSARETDRGSPEAFF. The CDR3, as DNA: TGCAGTGCTAGAGAGACGGACAGGGGGTCTCCTGAAGCTTTCTTT.